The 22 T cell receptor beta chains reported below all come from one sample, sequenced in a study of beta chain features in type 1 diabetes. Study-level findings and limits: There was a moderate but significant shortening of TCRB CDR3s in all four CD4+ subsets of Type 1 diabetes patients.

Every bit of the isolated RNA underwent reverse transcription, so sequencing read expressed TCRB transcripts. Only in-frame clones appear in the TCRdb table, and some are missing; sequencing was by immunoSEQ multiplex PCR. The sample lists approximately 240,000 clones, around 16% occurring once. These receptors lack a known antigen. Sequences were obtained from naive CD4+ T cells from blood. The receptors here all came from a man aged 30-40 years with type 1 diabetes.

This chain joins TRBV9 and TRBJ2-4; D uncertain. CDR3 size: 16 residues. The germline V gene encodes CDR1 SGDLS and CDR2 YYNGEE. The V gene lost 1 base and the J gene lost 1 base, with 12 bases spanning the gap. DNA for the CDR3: TGTGCCAGCAGCGTATACAAAGGGTTGGCCAAAAACATTCAGTACTTC. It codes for CASSVYKGLAKNIQYF.

This chain's CDR3 is CASSRDNEQFF. CDR3 nucleotide sequence: TGTGCCAGCAGCCGAGACAATGAGCAGTTCTTC. The rearrangement joins TRBV7-2 to TRBJ2-1; unclear D gene. The germline CDR1 and CDR2 sequences are SGHTA and FQGNSA. This CDR3 has 11 amino acids. The V and J ends lost 5 bases and 5 bases respectively, with 4 bases between them. The entire variable domain, with the rest obtained from reference TRBV7-2 and TRBJ2-1, is as follows: GAGVSQSPSNKVTEKGKDVELRCDPISGHTALYWYRQSLGQGLEFLIYFQGNSAPDKSGLPSDRFSAERTGGSVSTLTIQRTQQEDSAVYLCASSRDNEQFFGPGTRLTVL.

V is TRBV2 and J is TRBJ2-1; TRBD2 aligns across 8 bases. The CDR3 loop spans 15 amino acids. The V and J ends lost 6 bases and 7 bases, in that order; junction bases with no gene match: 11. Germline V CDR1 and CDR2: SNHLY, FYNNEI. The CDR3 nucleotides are TGTGCCAGCAGGCCCGGGACTAGTGTTCCGAATGAGCAGTTCTTC. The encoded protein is CASRPGTSVPNEQFF. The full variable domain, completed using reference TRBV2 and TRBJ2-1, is EPEVTQTPSHQVTQMGQEVILRCVPISNHLYFYWYRQILGQKVEFLVSFYNNEISEKSEIFDDQFSVERPDGSNFTLKIRSTKLEDSAMYFCASRPGTSVPNEQFFGPGTRLTVL.

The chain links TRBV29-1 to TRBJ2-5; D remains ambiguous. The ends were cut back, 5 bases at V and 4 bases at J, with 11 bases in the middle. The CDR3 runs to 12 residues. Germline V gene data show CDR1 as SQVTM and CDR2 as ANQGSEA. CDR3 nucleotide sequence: TGCAGCGTTAGTACTTCTGCAGAGACCCAGTACTTC. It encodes CSVSTSAETQYF.

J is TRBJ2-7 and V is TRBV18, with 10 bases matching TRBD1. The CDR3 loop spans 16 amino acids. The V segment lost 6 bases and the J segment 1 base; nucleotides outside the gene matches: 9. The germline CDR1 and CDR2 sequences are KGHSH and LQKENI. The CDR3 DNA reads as TGTGCCAGCTCGTACGCACCGGGACAGGGGTCCTACGAGCAGTACTTC. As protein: CASSYAPGQGSYEQYF.

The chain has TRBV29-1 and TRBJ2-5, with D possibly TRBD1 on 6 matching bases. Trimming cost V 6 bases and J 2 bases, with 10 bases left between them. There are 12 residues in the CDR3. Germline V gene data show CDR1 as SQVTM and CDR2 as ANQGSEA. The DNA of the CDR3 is TGCAGCGTCGACAGGCTACAAGAGACCCAGTACTTC. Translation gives CSVDRLQETQYF.

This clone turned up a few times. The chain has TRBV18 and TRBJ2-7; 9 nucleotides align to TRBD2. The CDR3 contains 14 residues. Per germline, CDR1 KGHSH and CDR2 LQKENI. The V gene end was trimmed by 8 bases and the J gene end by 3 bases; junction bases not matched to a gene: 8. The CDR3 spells CASLQTSGNYEQYF. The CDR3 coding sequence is TGTGCCAGCCTCCAGACTAGCGGAAACTACGAGCAGTACTTC.

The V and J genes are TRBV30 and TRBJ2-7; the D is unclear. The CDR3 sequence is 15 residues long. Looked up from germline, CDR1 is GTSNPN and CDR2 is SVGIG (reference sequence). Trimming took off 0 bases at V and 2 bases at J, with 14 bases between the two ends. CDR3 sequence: CAWSVPQAGPYEQYF. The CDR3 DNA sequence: TGTGCCTGGAGTGTACCCCAGGCCGGCCCCTACGAGCAGTACTTC.

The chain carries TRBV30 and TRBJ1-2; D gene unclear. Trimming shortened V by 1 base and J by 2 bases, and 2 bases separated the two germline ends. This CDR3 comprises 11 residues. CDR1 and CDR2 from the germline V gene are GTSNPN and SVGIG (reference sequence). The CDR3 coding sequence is TGTGCCTGGAGTGAGAACTATGGCTACACCTTC. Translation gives CAWSENYGYTF.

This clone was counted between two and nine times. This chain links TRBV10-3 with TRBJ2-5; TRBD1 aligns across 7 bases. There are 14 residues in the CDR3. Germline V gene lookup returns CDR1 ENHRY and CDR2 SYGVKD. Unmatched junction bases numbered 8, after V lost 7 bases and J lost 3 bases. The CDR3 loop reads CAIKKGAVEETQYF. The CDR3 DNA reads TGTGCCATCAAGAAGGGGGCGGTGGAAGAGACCCAGTACTTC.

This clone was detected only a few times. This CDR3 reads CATSLQGYTDTQYF. The CDR3 DNA sequence: TGTGCCACCAGCCTCCAGGGTTACACAGATACGCAGTATTTT. The chain links TRBV15 to TRBJ2-3, with D possibly being TRBD1 (5 bases). The V end lost 5 bases, the J end lost 2 bases, and 11 bases lay between the germline ends. From germline, CDR1 is LNHNV and CDR2 YYDKDF (reference sequence). This CDR3 spans 14 amino acids.

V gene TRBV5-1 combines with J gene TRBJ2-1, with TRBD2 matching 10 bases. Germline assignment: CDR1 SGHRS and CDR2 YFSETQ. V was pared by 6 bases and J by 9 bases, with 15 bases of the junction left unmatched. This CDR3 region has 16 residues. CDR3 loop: CASTYQSGRAAGEQFF. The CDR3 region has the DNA TGCGCCAGCACCTACCAGAGCGGGAGGGCCGCCGGTGAGCAGTTCTTC.

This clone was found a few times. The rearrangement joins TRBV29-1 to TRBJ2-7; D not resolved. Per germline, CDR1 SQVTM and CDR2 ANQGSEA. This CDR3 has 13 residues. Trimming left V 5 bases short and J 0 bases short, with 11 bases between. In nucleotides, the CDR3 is TGCAGCGTTTGGAACTACATCTCCTACGAGCAGTACTTC. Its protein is CSVWNYISYEQYF.

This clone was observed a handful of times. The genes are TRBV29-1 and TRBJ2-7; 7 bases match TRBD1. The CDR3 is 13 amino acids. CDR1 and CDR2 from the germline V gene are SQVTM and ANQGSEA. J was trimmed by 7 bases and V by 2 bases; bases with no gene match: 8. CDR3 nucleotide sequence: TGCAGCGTTGAAACACAGGGGCTGGGGGAGCAGTACTTC. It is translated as CSVETQGLGEQYF.

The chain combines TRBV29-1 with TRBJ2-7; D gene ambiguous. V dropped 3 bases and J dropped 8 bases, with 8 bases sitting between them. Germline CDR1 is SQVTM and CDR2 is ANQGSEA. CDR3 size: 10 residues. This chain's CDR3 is CSVEVGKQYF. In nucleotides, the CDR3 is TGCAGCGTTGAGGTGGGGAAGCAGTACTTC.

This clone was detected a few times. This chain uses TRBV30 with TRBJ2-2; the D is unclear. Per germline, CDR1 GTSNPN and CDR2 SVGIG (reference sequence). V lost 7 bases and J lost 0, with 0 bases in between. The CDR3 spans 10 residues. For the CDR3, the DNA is TGTGCCTCGAACACCGGGGAGCTGTTTTTT. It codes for CASNTGELFF.

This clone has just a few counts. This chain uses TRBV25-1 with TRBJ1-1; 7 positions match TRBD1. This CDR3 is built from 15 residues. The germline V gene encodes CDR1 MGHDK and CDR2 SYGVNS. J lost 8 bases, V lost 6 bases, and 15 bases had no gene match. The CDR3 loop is CASSPLTGVTAEAFF. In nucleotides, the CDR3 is TGTGCCAGCAGCCCGCTAACAGGGGTAACGGCCGAAGCTTTCTTT.

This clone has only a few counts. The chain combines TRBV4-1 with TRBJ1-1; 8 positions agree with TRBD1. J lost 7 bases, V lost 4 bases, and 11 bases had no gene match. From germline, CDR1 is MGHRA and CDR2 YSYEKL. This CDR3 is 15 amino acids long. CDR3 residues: CASSRLQGGSGEAFF. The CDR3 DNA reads TGCGCCAGCAGCCGCCTACAGGGGGGCTCTGGTGAAGCTTTCTTT.

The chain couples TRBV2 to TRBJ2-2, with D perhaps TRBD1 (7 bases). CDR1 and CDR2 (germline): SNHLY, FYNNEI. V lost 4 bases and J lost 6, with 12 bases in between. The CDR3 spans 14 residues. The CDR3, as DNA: TGTGCCAGCAGTGCCAGGGGGGACGCCGGGGAGCTGTTTTTT. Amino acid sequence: CASSARGDAGELFF.

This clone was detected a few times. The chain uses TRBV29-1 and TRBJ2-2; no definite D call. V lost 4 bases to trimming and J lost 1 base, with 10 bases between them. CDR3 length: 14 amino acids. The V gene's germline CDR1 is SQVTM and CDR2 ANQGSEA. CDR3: CSVGGSENTGELFF. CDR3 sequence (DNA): TGCAGCGTTGGCGGCAGCGAGAACACCGGGGAGCTGTTTTTT.

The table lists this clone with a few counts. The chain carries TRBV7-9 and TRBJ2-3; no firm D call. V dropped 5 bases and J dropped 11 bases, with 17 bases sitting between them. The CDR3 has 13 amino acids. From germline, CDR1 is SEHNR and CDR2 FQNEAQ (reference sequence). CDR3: CASSLRPPMGQYF. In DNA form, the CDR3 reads TGTGCCAGCAGCCTCCGACCTCCCATGGGGCAGTATTTT.

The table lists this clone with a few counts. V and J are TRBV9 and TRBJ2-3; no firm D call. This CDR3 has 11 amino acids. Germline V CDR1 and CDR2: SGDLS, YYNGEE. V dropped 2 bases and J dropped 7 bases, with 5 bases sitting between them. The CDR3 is CASSVSNTQYF. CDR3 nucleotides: TGTGCCAGCAGCGTCTCGAATACGCAGTATTTT.